Each of the 9 T cell receptor beta chains below was sequenced from the same sample in a study of identifying expanded T cells in peripheral blood. Using immunoSEQ multiplex PCR, the repertoire was profiled, and TCRdb retains in-frame clones only, with some absent. The sample contains about 85,000 clones, approximately 90% of which appear only once. Sequences were obtained from blood. Every receptor here comes from a person between 18 and 75 years old in good health.

This chain links TRBV9 with TRBJ2-7; D is uncertain. From germline, CDR1 is SGDLS and CDR2 YYNGEE. CDR3 size: 14 residues. Deletions cut 2 bases from V and 0 bases from J, with 9 bases between. The CDR3 here is CASSVGESSYEQYF. The CDR3 DNA is TGTGCCAGCAGCGTTGGAGAAAGCTCCTACGAGCAGTACTTC.

The chain employs TRBV10-3 and TRBJ1-1, with 10 bases identical to TRBD1. This CDR3 has 17 residues. The ends lost 6 bases at V and 4 bases at J; junction bases unmatched: 14. Germline V gives CDR1 ENHRY, CDR2 SYGVKD. CDR3 sequence (DNA): TGTGCCATCAGCACGTTCCTCGGGACAGGGGCAGGCACTGAAGCTTTCTTT. Translated, it gives CAISTFLGTGAGTEAFF.

The chain employs TRBV19 and TRBJ2-3, with D tentatively TRBD2 (5 bases). The V gene's germline CDR1 is LNHDA and CDR2 SQIVND (reference sequence). This CDR3 comprises 15 residues. V lost 5 bases to trimming and J lost 2 bases, with 14 bases between them. CDR3 DNA: TGTGCCAGTAGTCATGACGGGATGTTCACAGATACGCAGTATTTT. Amino acid sequence: CASSHDGMFTDTQYF. Full variable domain (outside the CDR3, taken from reference TRBV19 and TRBJ2-3): DGGITQSPKYLFRKEGQNVTLSCEQNLNHDAMYWYRQDPGQGLRLIYYSQIVNDFQKGDIAEGYSVSREKKESFPLTVTSAQKNPTAFYLCASSHDGMFTDTQYFGPGTRLTVL.

The genes are TRBV10-3 and TRBJ1-2, with 7 bases lining up with TRBD1. With V trimmed by 7 bases and J by 8 bases, 10 bases remained unmatched. Germline V CDR1 and CDR2: ENHRY, SYGVKD. This CDR3 is 13 amino acids long. This CDR3 is CAITSGQNMGYTF. The CDR3 nucleotides read TGTGCCATCACTTCGGGACAGAATATGGGCTACACCTTC.

The chain links TRBV5-5 to TRBJ1-2, with a possible D match to TRBD1 (6 bases). Per germline, CDR1 SGHKS and CDR2 YYEKEE (reference sequence). V was shortened by 2 bases and J by 4 bases, with 12 bases between the two germline ends. The CDR3 runs 14 residues. The CDR3 bases are TGTGCCAGCAGCTTCCTGGGGGCGAGCTATGGCTACACCTTC. Amino acid sequence: CASSFLGASYGYTF. The variable domain in full, completed from reference TRBV5-5 and TRBJ1-2, reads DAGVTQSPTHLIKTRGQQVTLRCSPISGHKSVSWYQQVLGQGPQFIFQYYEKEERGRGNFPDRFSARQFPNYSSELNVNALLLGDSALYLCASSFLGASYGYTFGSGTRLTVV.

This clone was seen more than once but under ten times. V and J are TRBV14 and TRBJ1-2; no clear D gene. The ends were cut back, 1 base at V and 2 bases at J, with 5 bases in the middle. The germline V gene has CDR1 SGHDN and CDR2 FVKESK. The CDR3 spans 13 residues. The DNA of the CDR3 is TGTGCCAGCAGCCAAGGGGGAAACTATGGCTACACCTTC. It is translated as CASSQGGNYGYTF.

The chain carries TRBV15 and TRBJ1-3; a weak D match, TRBD1 (5 bases). Germline values: CDR1 LNHNV, CDR2 YYDKDF (reference sequence). Deletions cut 0 bases from V and 0 bases from J, with 6 bases between. This CDR3 spans 15 amino acids. The CDR3 reads CATSRDRGSGNTIYF. The CDR3 DNA reads as TGTGCCACCAGCAGAGATAGGGGCTCTGGAAACACCATATATTTT.

This rearrangement joins TRBV29-1 to TRBJ2-2; TRBD1 aligns across 11 bases. V shed 7 bases, J shed 5 bases, and the junction held 6 bases outside the gene matches. This CDR3 has 14 residues. Germline V lookup: CDR1 SQVTM, CDR2 ANQGSEA. CDR3 in amino acids: CSGRGQGATGELFF. The CDR3 coding sequence is TGCAGCGGTAGAGGACAGGGGGCGACCGGGGAGCTGTTTTTT.

This clone is classed as large (0.1 to 1%). The chain joins TRBV4-3 to TRBJ2-7; the D gene is possibly TRBD2 (7 bases). CDR1 and CDR2 (germline): LGHNA, YSLEER. V was pared by 4 bases and J by 0 bases, with 10 bases between. This CDR3 region has 14 residues. The DNA of the CDR3 is TGCGCCAGCAGCCCAGGGGACTACTCCTACGAGCAGTACTTC. It encodes CASSPGDYSYEQYF.